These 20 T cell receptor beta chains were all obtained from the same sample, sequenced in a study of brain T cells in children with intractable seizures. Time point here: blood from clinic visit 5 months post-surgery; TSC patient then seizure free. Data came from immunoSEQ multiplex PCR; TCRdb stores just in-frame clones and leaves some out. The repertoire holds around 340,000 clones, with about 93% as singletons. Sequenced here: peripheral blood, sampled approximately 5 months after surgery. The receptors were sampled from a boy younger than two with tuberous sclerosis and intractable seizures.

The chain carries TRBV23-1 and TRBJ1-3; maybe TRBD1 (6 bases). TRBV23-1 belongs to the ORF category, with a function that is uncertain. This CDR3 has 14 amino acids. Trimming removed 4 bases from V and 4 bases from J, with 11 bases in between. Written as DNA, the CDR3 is TGCGCCAGCAGTCGTGGGGGGCAAGGAAACACCATATATTTT. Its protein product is CASSRGGQGNTIYF.

CDR3 in DNA: TGTGCCAGCAGCCCGGGGACAGGGCCATCCTACGAGCAGTACTTC. As protein: CASSPGTGPSYEQYF. This chain connects TRBV7-3 to TRBJ2-7; TRBD1 matches at 9 bases. CDR1 is SGHTA, CDR2 FQGTGA, per germline. Trimming took 5 bases from V and 1 from J; bases not matched to a gene: 6. The CDR3 has 15 amino acids.

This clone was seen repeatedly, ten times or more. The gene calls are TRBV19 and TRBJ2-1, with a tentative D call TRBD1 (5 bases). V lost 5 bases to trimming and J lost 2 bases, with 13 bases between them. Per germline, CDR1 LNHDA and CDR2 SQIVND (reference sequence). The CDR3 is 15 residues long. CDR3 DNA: TGTGCCAGTAGTGCCGGCCAGGGCGCCTACAATGAGCAGTTCTTC. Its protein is CASSAGQGAYNEQFF.

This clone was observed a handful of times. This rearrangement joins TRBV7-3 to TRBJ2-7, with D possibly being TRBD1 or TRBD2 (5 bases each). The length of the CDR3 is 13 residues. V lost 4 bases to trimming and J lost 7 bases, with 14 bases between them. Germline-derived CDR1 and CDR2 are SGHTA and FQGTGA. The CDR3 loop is CASSWDRRGEQYF. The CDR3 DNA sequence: TGTGCCAGCAGCTGGGACCGTCGTGGTGAGCAGTACTTC.

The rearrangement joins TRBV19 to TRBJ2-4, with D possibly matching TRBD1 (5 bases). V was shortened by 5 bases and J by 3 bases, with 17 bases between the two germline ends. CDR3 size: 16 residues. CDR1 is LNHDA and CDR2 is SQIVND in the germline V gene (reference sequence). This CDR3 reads CASSHDSPLGKNIQYF. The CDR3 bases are TGTGCCAGTAGTCACGACAGCCCCCTAGGCAAAAACATTCAGTACTTC.

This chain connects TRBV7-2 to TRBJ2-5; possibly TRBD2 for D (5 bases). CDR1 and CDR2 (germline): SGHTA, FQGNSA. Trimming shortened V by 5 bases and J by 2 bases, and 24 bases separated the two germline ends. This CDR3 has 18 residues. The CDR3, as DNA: TGTGCCAGCAGCCCGAGGAGGTGGGAACCACTTCAACAAGAGACCCAGTACTTC. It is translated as CASSPRRWEPLQQETQYF.

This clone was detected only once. The CDR3 sequence: CASSPNYPGTVNYGYTF. CDR3 coding DNA: TGTGCCAGCAGCCCCAACTACCCCGGGACGGTGAACTATGGCTACACCTTC. The rearrangement joins TRBV14 to TRBJ1-2; possible D gene TRBD1, 5 bases. The V and J ends lost 4 bases and 2 bases respectively, with 20 bases between them. The CDR3 runs 17 residues. Germline V gene lookup returns CDR1 SGHDN and CDR2 FVKESK.

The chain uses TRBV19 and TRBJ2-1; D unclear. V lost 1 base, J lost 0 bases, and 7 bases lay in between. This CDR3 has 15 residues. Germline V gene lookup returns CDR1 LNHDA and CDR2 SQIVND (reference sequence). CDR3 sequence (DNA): TGTGCCAGTAGTATAGTGCCTATCTCCTACAATGAGCAGTTCTTC. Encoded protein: CASSIVPISYNEQFF.

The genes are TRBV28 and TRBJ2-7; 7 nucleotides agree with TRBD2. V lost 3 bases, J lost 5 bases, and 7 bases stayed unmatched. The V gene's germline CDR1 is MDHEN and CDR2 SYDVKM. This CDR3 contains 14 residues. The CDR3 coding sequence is TGTGCCAGCAGTTTGGCGGGAGTAAGTAACGAGCAGTACTTC. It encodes CASSLAGVSNEQYF.

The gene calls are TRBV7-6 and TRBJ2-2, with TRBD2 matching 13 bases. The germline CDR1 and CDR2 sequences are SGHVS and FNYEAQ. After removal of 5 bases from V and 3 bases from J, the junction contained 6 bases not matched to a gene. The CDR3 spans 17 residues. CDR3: CASSPGLAGEYTGELFF. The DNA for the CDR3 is TGTGCCAGCAGCCCCGGACTAGCGGGAGAGTACACCGGGGAGCTGTTTTTT.

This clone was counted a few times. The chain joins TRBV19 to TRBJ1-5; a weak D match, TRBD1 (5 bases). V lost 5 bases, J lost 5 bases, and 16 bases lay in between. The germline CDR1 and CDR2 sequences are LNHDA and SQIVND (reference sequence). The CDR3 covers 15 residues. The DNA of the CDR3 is TGTGCCAGTAGTGGGACCGTAGAGAGTGATCAGCCCCAGCATTTT. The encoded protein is CASSGTVESDQPQHF.

CDR3 residues: CASSQWTPRDTEAFF. DNA of the CDR3: TGTGCCAGCAGCCAGTGGACCCCCAGGGACACTGAAGCTTTCTTT. The chain employs TRBV4-2 and TRBJ1-1, with D perhaps matching TRBD1 (5 bases). CDR3 length: 15 amino acids. CDR1 is LGHNA, CDR2 YNFKEQ, per germline. V lost 3 bases and J lost 3, with 14 bases in between.

This CDR3 is CASSETDSEREAFF. DNA for the CDR3: TGCGCCAGCAGTGAGACGGACAGCGAGCGTGAAGCTTTCTTT. The chain couples TRBV10-2 to TRBJ1-1; D is possibly TRBD1 (6 bases). V was shortened by 2 bases and J by 7 bases, with 14 bases between the two germline ends. This CDR3 has 14 amino acids. Germline assignment: CDR1 WSHSY and CDR2 SAAADI.

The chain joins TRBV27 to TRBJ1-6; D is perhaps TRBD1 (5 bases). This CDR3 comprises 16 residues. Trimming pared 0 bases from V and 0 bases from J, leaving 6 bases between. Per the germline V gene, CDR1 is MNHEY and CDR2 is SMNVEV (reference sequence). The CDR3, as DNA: TGTGCCAGCAGTTTATCTGGGGGCTCCTATAATTCACCCCTCCACTTT. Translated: CASSLSGGSYNSPLHF.

The CDR3 reads CASSPAGDYNEQFF. CDR3 coding DNA: TGTGCCAGCTCACCTGCGGGAGACTACAATGAGCAGTTCTTC. The rearrangement links TRBV18 to TRBJ2-1; 7 nucleotides align to TRBD2. Germline loops: CDR1 KGHSH, CDR2 LQKENI. After removal of 3 bases from V and 3 bases from J, the junction contained 2 bases not matched to a gene. The CDR3 covers 14 residues.

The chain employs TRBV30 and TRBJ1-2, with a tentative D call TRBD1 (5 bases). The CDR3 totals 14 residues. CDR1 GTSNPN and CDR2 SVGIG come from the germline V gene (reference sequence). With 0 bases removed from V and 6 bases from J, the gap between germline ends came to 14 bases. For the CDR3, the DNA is TGTGCCTGGAGTGTACTACGGGGGAGCGATGGCTACACCTTC. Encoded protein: CAWSVLRGSDGYTF. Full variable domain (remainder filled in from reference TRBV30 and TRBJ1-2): SQTIHQWPATLVQPVGSPLSLECTVEGTSNPNLYWYRQAAGRGLQLLFYSVGIGQISSEVPQNLSASRPQDRQFILSSKKLLLSDSGFYLCAWSVLRGSDGYTFGSGTRLTVV.

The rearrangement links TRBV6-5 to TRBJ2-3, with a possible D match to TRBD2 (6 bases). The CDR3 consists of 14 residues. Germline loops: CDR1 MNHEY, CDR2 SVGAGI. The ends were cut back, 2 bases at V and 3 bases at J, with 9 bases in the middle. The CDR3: CASSYVGGTDTQYF. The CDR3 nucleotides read TGTGCCAGCAGTTACGTGGGAGGAACAGATACGCAGTATTTT.

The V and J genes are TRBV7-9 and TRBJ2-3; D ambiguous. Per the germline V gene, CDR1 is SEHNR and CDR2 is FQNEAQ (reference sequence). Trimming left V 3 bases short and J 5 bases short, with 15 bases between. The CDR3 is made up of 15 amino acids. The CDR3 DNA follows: TGTGCCAGCAGCTTCGGCCTGGCCCGTGGAGATACGCAGTATTTT. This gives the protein CASSFGLARGDTQYF. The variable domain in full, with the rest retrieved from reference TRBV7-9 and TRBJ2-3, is DTGVSQNPRHKITKRGQNVTFRCDPISEHNRLYWYRQTLGQGPEFLTYFQNEAQLEKSRLLSDRFSAERPKGSFSTLEIQRTEQGDSAMYLCASSFGLARGDTQYFGPGTRLTVL.

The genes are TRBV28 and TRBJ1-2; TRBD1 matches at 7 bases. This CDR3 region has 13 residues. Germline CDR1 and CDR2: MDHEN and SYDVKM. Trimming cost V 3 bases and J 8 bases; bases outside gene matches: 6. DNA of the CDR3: TGTGCCAGCAGTTTGACAGGGATCGTCGGCTACACCTTC. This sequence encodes CASSLTGIVGYTF.

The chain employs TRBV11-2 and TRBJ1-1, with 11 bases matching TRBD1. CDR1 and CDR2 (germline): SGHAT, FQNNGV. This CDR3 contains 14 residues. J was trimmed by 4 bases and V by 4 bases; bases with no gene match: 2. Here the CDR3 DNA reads TGTGCCAGCAGCTGGGACAGGGGGGCCACTGAAGCTTTCTTT. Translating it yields CASSWDRGATEAFF.